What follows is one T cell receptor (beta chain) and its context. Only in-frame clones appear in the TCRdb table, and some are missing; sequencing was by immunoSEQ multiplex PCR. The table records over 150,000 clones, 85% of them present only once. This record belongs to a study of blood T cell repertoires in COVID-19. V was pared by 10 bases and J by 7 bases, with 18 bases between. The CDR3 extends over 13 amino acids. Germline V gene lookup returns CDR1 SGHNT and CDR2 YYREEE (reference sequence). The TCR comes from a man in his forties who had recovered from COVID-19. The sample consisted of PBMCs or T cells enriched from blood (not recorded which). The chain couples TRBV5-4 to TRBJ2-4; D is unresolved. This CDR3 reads CASSLHSVNIQYF. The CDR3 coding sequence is TGTGCCTCCTCACTTCATTCGGTCAACATTCAGTACTTC.